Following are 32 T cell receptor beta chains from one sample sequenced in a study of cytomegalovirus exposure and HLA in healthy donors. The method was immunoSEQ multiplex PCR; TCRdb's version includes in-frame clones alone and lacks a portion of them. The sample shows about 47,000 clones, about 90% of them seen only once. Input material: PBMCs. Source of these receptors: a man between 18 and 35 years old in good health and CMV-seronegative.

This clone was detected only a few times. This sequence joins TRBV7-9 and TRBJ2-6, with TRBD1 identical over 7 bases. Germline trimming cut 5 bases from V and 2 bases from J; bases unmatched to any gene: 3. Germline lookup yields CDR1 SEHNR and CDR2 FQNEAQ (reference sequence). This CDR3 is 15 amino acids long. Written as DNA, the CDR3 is TGTGCCAGCAGCCTCCAGGGGGCTGGGGCCAACGTCCTGACTTTC. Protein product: CASSLQGAGANVLTF.

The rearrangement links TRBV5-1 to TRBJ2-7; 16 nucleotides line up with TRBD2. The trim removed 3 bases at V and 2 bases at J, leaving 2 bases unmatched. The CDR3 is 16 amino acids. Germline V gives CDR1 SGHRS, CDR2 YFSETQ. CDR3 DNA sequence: TGCGCCAGCAGCTGGGGACTAGCGGGAGGGCCCTACGAGCAGTACTTC. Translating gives CASSWGLAGGPYEQYF.

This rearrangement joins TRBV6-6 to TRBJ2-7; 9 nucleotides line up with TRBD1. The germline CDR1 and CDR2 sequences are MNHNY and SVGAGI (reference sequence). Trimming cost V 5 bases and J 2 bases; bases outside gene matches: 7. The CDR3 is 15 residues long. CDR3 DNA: TGTGCCAGCAGTCCCCGGACAGGGGAAACCTACGAGCAGTACTTC. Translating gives CASSPRTGETYEQYF.

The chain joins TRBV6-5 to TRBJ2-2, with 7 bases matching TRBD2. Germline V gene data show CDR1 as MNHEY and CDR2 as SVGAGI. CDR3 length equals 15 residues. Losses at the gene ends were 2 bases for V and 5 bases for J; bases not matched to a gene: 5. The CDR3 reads CASSYLAGVTGELFF. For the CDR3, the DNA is TGTGCCAGCAGTTACCTCGCGGGGGTGACCGGGGAGCTGTTTTTT.

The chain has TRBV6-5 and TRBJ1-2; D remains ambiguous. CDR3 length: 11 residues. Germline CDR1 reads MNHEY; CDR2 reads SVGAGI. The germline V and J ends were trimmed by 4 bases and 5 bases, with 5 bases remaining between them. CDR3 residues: CASSSPYGYTF. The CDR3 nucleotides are TGTGCCAGCAGTTCCCCATATGGCTACACCTTC.

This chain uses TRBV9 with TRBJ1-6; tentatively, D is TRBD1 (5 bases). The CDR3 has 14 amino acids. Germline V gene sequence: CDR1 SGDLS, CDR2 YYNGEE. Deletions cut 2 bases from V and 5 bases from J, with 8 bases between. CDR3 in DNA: TGTGCCAGCAGCGTGGGACTAAATAATTCACCCCTCCACTTT. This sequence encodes CASSVGLNNSPLHF.

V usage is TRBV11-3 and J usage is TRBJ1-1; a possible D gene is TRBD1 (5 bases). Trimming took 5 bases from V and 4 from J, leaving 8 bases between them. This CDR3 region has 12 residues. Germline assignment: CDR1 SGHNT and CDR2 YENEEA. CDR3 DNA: TGTGCCAGCAGCAACGGGGGCACTGAAGCTTTCTTT. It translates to CASSNGGTEAFF.

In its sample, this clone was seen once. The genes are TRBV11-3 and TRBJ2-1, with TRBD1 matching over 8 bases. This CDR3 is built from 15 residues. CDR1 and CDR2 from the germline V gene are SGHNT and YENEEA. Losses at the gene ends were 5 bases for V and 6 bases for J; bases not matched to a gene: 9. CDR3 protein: CASSAGQDRANEQFF. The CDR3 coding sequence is TGTGCCAGCAGCGCGGGACAGGACAGGGCCAATGAGCAGTTCTTC.

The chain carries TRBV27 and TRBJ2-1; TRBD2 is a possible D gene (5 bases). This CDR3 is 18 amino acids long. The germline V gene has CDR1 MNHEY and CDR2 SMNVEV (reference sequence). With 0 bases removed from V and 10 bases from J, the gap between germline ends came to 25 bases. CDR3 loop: CASSLSPSGRPLTGEQFF. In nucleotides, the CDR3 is TGTGCCAGCAGTTTATCGCCCAGCGGAAGACCACTTACGGGGGAGCAGTTCTTC.

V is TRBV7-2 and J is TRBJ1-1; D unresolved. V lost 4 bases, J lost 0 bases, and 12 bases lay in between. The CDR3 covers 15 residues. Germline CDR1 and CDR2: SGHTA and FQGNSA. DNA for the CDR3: TGTGCCAGCAGCTCCCGAGCACGAGTGAACACTGAAGCTTTCTTT. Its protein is CASSSRARVNTEAFF.

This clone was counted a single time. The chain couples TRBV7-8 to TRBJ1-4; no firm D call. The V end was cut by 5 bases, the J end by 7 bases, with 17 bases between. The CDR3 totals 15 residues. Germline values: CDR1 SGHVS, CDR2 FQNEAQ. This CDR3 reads CASSPLGSSSEKLFF. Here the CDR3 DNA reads TGTGCCAGCAGCCCTTTAGGCTCTAGCTCTGAAAAACTGTTTTTT.

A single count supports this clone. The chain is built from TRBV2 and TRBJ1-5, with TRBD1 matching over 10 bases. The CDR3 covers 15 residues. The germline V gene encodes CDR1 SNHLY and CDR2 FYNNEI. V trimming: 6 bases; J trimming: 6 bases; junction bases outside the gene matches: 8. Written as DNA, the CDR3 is TGTGCCAGCAGCAAAGGGGGACAGGGGAGTCAGCCCCAGCATTTT. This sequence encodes CASSKGGQGSQPQHF.

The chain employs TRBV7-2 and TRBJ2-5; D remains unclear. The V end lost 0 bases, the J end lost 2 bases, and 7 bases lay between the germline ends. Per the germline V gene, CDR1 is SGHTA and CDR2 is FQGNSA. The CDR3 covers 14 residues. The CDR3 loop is CASSLAKQQETQYF. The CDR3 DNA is TGTGCCAGCAGCTTAGCTAAGCAACAAGAGACCCAGTACTTC.

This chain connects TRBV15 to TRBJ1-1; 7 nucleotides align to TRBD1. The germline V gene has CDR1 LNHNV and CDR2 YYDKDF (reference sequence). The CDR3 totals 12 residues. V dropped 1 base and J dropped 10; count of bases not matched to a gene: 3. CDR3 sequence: CATSRGQGGAFF. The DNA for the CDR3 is TGTGCCACCAGCAGAGGACAGGGTGGAGCTTTCTTT.

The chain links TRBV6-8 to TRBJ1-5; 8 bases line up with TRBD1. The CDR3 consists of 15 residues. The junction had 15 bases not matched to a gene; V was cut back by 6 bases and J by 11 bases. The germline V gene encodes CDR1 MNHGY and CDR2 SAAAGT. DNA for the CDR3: TGTGCCAGCAGACTCGGACAGGGAGAGGATAGGTCCCAGCATTTT. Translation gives CASRLGQGEDRSQHF.

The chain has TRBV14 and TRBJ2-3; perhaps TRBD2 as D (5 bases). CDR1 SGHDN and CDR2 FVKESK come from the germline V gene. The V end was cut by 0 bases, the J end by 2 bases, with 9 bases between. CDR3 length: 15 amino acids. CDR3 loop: CASSQDLGLTDTQYF. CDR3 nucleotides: TGTGCCAGCAGCCAAGACCTAGGACTCACAGATACGCAGTATTTT. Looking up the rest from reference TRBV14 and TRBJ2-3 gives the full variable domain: EAGVTQFPSHSVIEKGQTVTLRCDPISGHDNLYWYRRVMGKEIKFLLHFVKESKQDESGMPNNRFLAERTGGTYSTLKVQPAELEDSGVYFCASSQDLGLTDTQYFGPGTRLTVL.

The DNA of the CDR3 is TGCGCCAGCAGCGAAGGGGTGGAGGAGACCCAGTACTTC. This gives the protein CASSEGVEETQYF. The genes are TRBV4-1 and TRBJ2-5; TRBD1 is a possible D gene (5 bases). CDR1 MGHRA and CDR2 YSYEKL come from the germline V gene. The CDR3 length is 13 residues. The germline V and J ends were trimmed by 5 bases and 5 bases, with 12 bases remaining between them.

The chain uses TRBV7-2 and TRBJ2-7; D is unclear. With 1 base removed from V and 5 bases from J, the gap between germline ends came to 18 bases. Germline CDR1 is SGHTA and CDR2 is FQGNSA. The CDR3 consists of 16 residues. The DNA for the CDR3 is TGTGCCAGCAGCTTAGTTCCGGGTCCCCGTGGAGACGAGCAGTACTTC. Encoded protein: CASSLVPGPRGDEQYF.

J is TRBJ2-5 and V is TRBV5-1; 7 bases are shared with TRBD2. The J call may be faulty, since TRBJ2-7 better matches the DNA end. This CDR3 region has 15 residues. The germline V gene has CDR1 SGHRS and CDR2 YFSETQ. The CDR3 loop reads CASSLEGGSKYEQYF. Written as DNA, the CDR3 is TGCGCCAGCAGCTTGGAGGGCGGGAGTAAGTACGAGCAGTACTTC.

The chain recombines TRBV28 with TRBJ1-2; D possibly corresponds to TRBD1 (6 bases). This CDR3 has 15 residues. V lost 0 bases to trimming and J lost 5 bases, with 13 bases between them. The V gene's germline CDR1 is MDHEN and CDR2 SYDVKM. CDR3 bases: TGTGCCAGCAGTTTATGGGGGGCAGGGGAATATGGCTACACCTTC. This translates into CASSLWGAGEYGYTF.

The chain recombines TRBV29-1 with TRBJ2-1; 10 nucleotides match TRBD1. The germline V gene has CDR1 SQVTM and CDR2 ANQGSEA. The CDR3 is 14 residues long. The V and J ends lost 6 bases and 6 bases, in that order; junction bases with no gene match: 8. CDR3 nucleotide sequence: TGCAGCGTGAGCCGGGACAGGGGAGCCAATGAGCAGTTCTTC. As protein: CSVSRDRGANEQFF.

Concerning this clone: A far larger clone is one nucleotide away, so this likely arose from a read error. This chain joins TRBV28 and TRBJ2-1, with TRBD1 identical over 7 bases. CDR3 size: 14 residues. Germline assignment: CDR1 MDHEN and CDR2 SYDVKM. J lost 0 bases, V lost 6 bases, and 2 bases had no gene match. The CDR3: CASSWTGSYNEQFF. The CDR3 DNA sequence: TGTGCCAGCAGCTGGACAGGCTCCTACAATGAGCAGTTCTTC.

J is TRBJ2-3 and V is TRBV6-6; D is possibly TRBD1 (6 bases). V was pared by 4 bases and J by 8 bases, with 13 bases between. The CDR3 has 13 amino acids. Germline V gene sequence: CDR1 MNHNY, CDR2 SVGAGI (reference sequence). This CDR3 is CASSSYREGTQYF. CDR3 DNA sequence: TGTGCCAGCAGTTCCTACAGGGAAGGTACGCAGTATTTT.

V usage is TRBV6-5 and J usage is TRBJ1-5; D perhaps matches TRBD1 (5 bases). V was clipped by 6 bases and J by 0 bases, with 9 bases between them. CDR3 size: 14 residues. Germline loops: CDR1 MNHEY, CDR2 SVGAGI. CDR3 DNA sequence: TGTGCCAGCAGGACAGCTTATAGCAATCAGCCCCAGCATTTT. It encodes CASRTAYSNQPQHF.

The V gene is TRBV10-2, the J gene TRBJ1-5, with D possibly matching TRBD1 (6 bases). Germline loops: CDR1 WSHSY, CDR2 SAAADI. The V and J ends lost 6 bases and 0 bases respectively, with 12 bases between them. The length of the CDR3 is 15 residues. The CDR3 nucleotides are TGCGCCAGCAGGACGGGACAATATAGCAATCAGCCCCAGCATTTT. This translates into CASRTGQYSNQPQHF.

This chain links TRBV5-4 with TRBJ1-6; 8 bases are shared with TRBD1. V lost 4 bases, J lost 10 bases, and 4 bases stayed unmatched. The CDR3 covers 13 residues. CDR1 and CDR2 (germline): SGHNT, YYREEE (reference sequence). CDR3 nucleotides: TGTGCCAGCAGCCTACAGGGGGGATCACCCCTCCACTTT. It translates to CASSLQGGSPLHF.

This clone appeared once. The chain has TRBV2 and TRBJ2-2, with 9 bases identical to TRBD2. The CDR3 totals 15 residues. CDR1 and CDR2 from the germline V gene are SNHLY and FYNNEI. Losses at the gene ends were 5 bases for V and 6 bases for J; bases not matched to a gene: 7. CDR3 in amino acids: CASSKRTSVPGELFF. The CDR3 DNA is TGTGCCAGCAGTAAAAGGACTAGCGTTCCCGGGGAGCTGTTTTTT.

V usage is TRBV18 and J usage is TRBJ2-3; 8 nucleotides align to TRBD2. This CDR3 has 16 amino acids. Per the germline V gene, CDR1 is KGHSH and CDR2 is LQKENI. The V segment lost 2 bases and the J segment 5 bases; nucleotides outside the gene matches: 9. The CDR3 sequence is CASSPISGSRLDTQYF. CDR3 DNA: TGTGCCAGCTCACCAATCAGCGGGAGTAGGTTAGATACGCAGTATTTT.

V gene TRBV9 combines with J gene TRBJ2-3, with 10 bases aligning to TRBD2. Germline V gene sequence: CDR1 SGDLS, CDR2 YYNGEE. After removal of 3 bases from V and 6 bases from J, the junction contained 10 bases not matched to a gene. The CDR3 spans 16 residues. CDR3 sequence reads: CASSASGRALVDTQYF. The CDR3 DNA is TGTGCCAGCAGCGCGAGCGGGAGGGCCTTGGTGGATACGCAGTATTTT.

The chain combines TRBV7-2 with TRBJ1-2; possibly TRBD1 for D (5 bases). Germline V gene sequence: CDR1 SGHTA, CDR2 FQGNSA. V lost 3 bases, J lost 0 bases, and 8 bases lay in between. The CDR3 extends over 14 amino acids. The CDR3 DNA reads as TGTGCCAGCAGCTTGGCCAGGGCTAACTATGGCTACACCTTC. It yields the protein CASSLARANYGYTF. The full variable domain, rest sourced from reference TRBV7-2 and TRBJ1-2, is GAGVSQSPSNKVTEKGKDVELRCDPISGHTALYWYRQSLGQGLEFLIYFQGNSAPDKSGLPSDRFSAERTGGSVSTLTIQRTQQEDSAVYLCASSLARANYGYTFGSGTRLTVV.

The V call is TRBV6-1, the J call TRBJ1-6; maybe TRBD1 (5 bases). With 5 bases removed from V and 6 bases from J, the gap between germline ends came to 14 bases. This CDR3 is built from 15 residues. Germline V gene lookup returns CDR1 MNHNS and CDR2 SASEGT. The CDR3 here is CASSWDGGGNSPLHF. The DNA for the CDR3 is TGTGCCAGCAGTTGGGATGGGGGGGGTAATTCACCCCTCCACTTT.

The CDR3 coding sequence is TGTGCCAGCAGCCAACCGACAGGGGGGTTGGAGAATTATGGCTACACCTTC. Translation: CASSQPTGGLENYGYTF. This chain uses TRBV4-2 with TRBJ1-2; TRBD1 aligns across 9 bases. Per germline, CDR1 LGHNA and CDR2 YNFKEQ. V lost 2 bases, J lost 5 bases, and 12 bases stayed unmatched. This CDR3 region has 17 residues.